The clone carrying this T cell receptor beta chain was observed a few times. The second PCR ran roughly 6 to 11 cycles with a sample-barcoded 5' primer and J-beta primers. TCRdb analysed the 5' RACE reads with MiXCR anew, one entry per CDR3 protein. Here the sample spans about 1,500,000 distinct CDR3 sequences, 28% being singletons. The CDR3 consists of 13 residues. Trimming took 7 bases from V and 7 from J, leaving 14 bases between them. The germline V gene has CDR1 SEHNR and CDR2 FQNEAQ (reference sequence). This entry comes from a study of blood T cells in healthy people across ages. Sequenced material: blood. The clonotype comes from a woman in her twenties or thirties in good health. The chain carries TRBV7-9 and TRBJ2-1, with D maybe TRBD2 (5 bases). The CDR3 region is CASMSGFGNEQFF. The CDR3 DNA is TGTGCCAGCATGAGCGGTTTCGGGAATGAGCAGTTCTTC.